This record looks at one TCR beta chain sequence and its context. Its antigen is currently unknown. This specimen comes from a study of cytomegalovirus exposure and HLA in healthy donors. Background on the study: Early released data had 65 million to 100 million unique TCRs, all coming from HLA-typed donors.

Regarding the study as a whole: Later work found most CMV-associated TCR beta chains apparently HLA-restricted.

In the PCR, 60 Vbeta and 13 Jbeta primers were used. Repertoires were generated with immunoSEQ multiplex PCR, while TCRdb's copy carries only in-frame clones and drops some. The table has 85,000 to 95,000 clones, approximately 57% seen once; the top ten hold 5% to 6.5%. CDR3 length equals 18 residues. Germline values: CDR1 MNHNS, CDR2 SASEGT. The V and J ends lost 0 bases and 5 bases, in that order; junction bases with no gene match: 13. The sequenced sample consisted of PBMCs. V is TRBV6-1 and J is TRBJ2-1, with 7 bases matching TRBD1. The source of this sequence is a woman in her 30s in good health and CMV-seronegative. The CDR3 here is CASSEADRPLSGNNEQFF. In nucleotides, the CDR3 is TGTGCCAGCAGTGAAGCGGACAGGCCGCTTTCAGGTAACAATGAGCAGTTCTTC.